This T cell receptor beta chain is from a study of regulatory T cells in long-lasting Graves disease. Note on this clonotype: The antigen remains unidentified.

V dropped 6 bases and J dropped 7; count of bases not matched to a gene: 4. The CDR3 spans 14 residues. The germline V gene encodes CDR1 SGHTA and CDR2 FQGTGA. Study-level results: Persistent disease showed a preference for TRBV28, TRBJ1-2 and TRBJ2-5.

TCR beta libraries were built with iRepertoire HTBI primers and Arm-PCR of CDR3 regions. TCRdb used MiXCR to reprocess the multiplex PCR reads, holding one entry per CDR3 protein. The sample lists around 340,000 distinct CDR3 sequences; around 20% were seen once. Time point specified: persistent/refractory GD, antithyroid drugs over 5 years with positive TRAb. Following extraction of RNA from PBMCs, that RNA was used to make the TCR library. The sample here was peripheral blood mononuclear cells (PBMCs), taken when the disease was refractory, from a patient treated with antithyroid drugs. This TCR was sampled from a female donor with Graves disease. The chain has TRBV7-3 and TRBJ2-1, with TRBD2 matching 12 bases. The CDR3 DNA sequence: TGTGCCAGCAGTCCCGGACTAGCGGGAAATGAGCAGTTCTTC. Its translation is CASSPGLAGNEQFF. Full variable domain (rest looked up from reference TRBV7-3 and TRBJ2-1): GAGVSQTPSNKVTEKGKYVELRCDPISGHTALYWYRQSLGQGPEFLIYFQGTGAADDSGLPNDRFFAVRPEGSVSTLKIQRTERGDSAVYLCASSPGLAGNEQFFGPGTRLTVL.